A single sample gave rise to the 9 T cell receptor beta chains below, sequenced in a study of T cells after posttransplantation cyclophosphamide. Using immunoSEQ multiplex PCR, the repertoire was profiled, and TCRdb retains in-frame clones only, with some absent. This sample has tens of thousands of clones, with around 84% found just once. Sequenced input: PBMCs. All receptors derive from a man in his thirties or forties with a blood cancer, CMV-positive, and with a related stem cell donor.

V and J are TRBV5-1 and TRBJ2-7; 15 positions agree with TRBD2. CDR3 size: 15 residues. V dropped 1 base and J dropped 7; count of bases not matched to a gene: 3. Germline loops: CDR1 SGHRS, CDR2 YFSETQ. CDR3 residues: CASSLSGLAGGEQYF. CDR3 nucleotide sequence: TGCGCCAGCAGCTTGTCCGGACTAGCGGGAGGGGAGCAGTACTTC.

The chain couples TRBV30 to TRBJ1-6; TRBD1 matches 7 bases. Germline values: CDR1 GTSNPN, CDR2 SVGIG (reference sequence). The CDR3 length is 12 residues. With V trimmed by 5 bases and J by 5 bases, 0 bases remained unmatched. The chain's CDR3 is CAWDRDNSPLHF. In DNA, the CDR3 is TGTGCCTGGGACAGGGATAATTCACCCCTCCACTTT.

This clone was recorded a few times. CDR3 nucleotide sequence: TGTGCCAGCACCCCGGGACAGGGCTCCTACGAGCAGTACTTC. This sequence encodes CASTPGQGSYEQYF. The chain combines TRBV28 with TRBJ2-7; 9 bases agree with TRBD1. The CDR3 loop spans 14 amino acids. Per the germline V gene, CDR1 is MDHEN and CDR2 is SYDVKM. The V and J ends lost 7 bases and 0 bases, in that order; junction bases with no gene match: 4.

Only one count was recorded for this clone. V gene TRBV29-1 combines with J gene TRBJ2-1; weak D call: TRBD2 (5 bases). Germline CDR1 and CDR2: SQVTM and ANQGSEA. Trimming stripped 4 bases from V and 7 bases from J, with 17 bases between. The CDR3 extends over 14 amino acids. The CDR3 loop is CSVVELEAGNEQFF. The CDR3 coding sequence is TGCAGCGTTGTGGAACTAGAAGCAGGTAATGAGCAGTTCTTC.

The chain links TRBV2 to TRBJ2-7; no firm D call. With 8 bases removed from V and 2 bases from J, the gap between germline ends came to 4 bases. Germline lookup yields CDR1 SNHLY and CDR2 FYNNEI. The CDR3 has 10 amino acids. The CDR3 DNA follows: TGTGCCAGCCGGGCCTACGAGCAGTACTTC. Its translation is CASRAYEQYF. The complete variable domain, with remaining parts taken from reference TRBV2 and TRBJ2-7, reads EPEVTQTPSHQVTQMGQEVILRCVPISNHLYFYWYRQILGQKVEFLVSFYNNEISEKSEIFDDQFSVERPDGSNFTLKIRSTKLEDSAMYFCASRAYEQYFGPGTRLTVT.

This chain links TRBV19 with TRBJ1-5, with 7 positions matching TRBD1. After removal of 8 bases from V and 6 bases from J, the junction contained 16 bases not matched to a gene. Germline CDR1 and CDR2: LNHDA and SQIVND (reference sequence). This CDR3 region has 16 residues. CDR3 in DNA: TGTGCCAGTGAGAACAGGGGAATTGGTTTAGGTCAGCCCCAGCATTTT. Its translation is CASENRGIGLGQPQHF.

The J gene is TRBJ1-2, the V gene TRBV19, with D unresolved. Germline values: CDR1 LNHDA, CDR2 SQIVND (reference sequence). With 5 bases removed from V and 5 bases from J, the gap between germline ends came to 12 bases. CDR3 length: 13 amino acids. The CDR3 DNA reads TGTGCCAGTAGTCCCAGCCTCAGGTATGGCTACACCTTC. It encodes CASSPSLRYGYTF.

The chain links TRBV28 to TRBJ2-1; 11 positions match TRBD2. This CDR3 is 15 amino acids long. Germline loops: CDR1 MDHEN, CDR2 SYDVKM. Unmatched junction bases numbered 5, after V lost 6 bases and J lost 4 bases. Here the CDR3 DNA reads TGTGCCAGCAGGTCGGGGACTAGCGGATACAATGAGCAGTTCTTC. Protein product: CASRSGTSGYNEQFF.

The chain has TRBV6-5 and TRBJ2-1; TRBD2 agrees at 8 bases. Per germline, CDR1 MNHEY and CDR2 SVGAGI. V shed 6 bases and J 7 bases; nucleotides not matched to a gene: 11. The CDR3 covers 15 residues. CDR3 sequence: CASSWSGGRMNEQFF. The CDR3 DNA reads as TGTGCCAGCAGCTGGTCGGGAGGGCGGATGAATGAGCAGTTCTTC.